Following are 28 T cell receptor beta chains from one sample sequenced in a study of blood T cells in healthy people across ages. A sample-barcoded 5' primer and a J-beta primer mix were used in a second PCR of about 7 to 11 cycles. Each CDR3 protein gets one entry after TCRdb re-called the 5' RACE reads with MiXCR. The data hold under 1,000,000 distinct CDR3 sequences, with under 40% observed a single time. Sequencing was performed on blood. These receptors were collected from a young man in good health.

J is TRBJ2-1 and V is TRBV2; 7 bases are shared with TRBD2. Germline CDR1 SNHLY, CDR2 FYNNEI. With V trimmed by 1 base and J by 6 bases, 6 bases remained unmatched. CDR3 size: 15 residues. The DNA of the CDR3 is TGTGCCAGCAGTGAAGAGCGGGGCTCGCGCAATGAGCAGTTCTTC. Encoded protein: CASSEERGSRNEQFF.

The J gene is TRBJ1-2, the V gene TRBV6-5; a possible D gene is TRBD1 (5 bases). CDR1 MNHEY and CDR2 SVGAGI come from the germline V gene. Between the trimmed V and J ends, which lost 5 bases and 6 bases, there was a span of 19 bases. The CDR3 is made up of 15 amino acids. The CDR3 reads CASSTGAVLVDGYTF. CDR3 nucleotide sequence: TGTGCCAGCAGTACCGGGGCCGTTCTGGTAGATGGCTACACCTTC.

The chain couples TRBV7-8 to TRBJ2-1; no firm D call. Near its end, the DNA agrees better with TRBJ2-7, so the J call may be wrong. The CDR3 is 14 residues long. Germline loops: CDR1 SGHVS, CDR2 FQNEAQ. The CDR3 DNA is TGTGCCAGCAGCGTAGATGGGCCCTTGGATGAGCAGTACTTC. It yields the protein CASSVDGPLDEQYF.

Comments on this clonotype: Given a much more abundant clone one base away, this may be a read error. The chain links TRBV7-9 to TRBJ2-5; 9 bases fit TRBD1. V trimming: 5 bases; J trimming: 5 bases; junction bases outside the gene matches: 9. Germline-derived CDR1 and CDR2 are SEHNR and FQNEAQ (reference sequence). The CDR3 is made up of 15 amino acids. The DNA of the CDR3 is TGTGCCAGCAGCCCCGGGACAGGGATTGGGGAGACCCAGTACTTC. Translation gives CASSPGTGIGETQYF.

The chain carries TRBV20-1 and TRBJ2-1, with D possibly being TRBD1 or TRBD2 (5 bases each). V was pared by 3 bases and J by 8 bases, with 26 bases between. The germline V gene encodes CDR1 DFQATT and CDR2 SNEGSKA (reference sequence). This CDR3 is 17 amino acids long. The CDR3 spells CSASSPGTVKKGHEQFF. CDR3 DNA: TGCAGTGCTAGCTCCCCCGGGACGGTAAAAAAGGGCCATGAGCAGTTCTTC.

In this sample, this clonotype turned up many times. The rearrangement uses TRBV29-1 and TRBJ2-5; the match to TRBD1 covers 7 bases. CDR1 SQVTM and CDR2 ANQGSEA come from the germline V gene. The junction had 9 bases not matched to a gene; V was cut back by 6 bases and J by 2 bases. The CDR3 totals 14 residues. CDR3 protein: CSVLRDRNQETQYF. CDR3 in DNA: TGCAGCGTGCTCCGGGACAGAAATCAAGAGACCCAGTACTTC. Together with reference TRBV29-1 and TRBJ2-5, the CDR3 gives the full variable domain: SAVISQKPSRDICQRGTSLTIQCQVDSQVTMMFWYRQQPGQSLTLIATANQGSEATYESGFVIDKFPISRPNLTFSTLTVSNMSPEDSSIYLCSVLRDRNQETQYFGPGTRLLVL.

The chain has TRBV19 and TRBJ2-1; 9 nucleotides match TRBD1. CDR3 length: 15 amino acids. Germline loops: CDR1 LNHDA, CDR2 SQIVND (reference sequence). After removal of 7 bases from V and 1 base from J, the junction contained 5 bases not matched to a gene. CDR3: CASNSGTGSYNEQFF. The CDR3 coding sequence is TGTGCCAGTAATTCCGGGACAGGGTCCTACAATGAGCAGTTCTTC.

The chain joins TRBV27 to TRBJ2-1; no reliable D call. The J call may not be correct, given that the DNA end is closer to TRBJ2-7. The CDR3 is made up of 12 amino acids. From germline, CDR1 is MNHEY and CDR2 SMNVEV (reference sequence). Written as DNA, the CDR3 is TGTGCCAGCAGTACCCCCTACAATGAGCAGTACTTC. This translates into CASSTPYNEQYF.

Only a few counts were recorded for this clonotype. This chain connects TRBV20-1 to TRBJ1-2; 7 bases line up with TRBD1. V lost 3 bases and J lost 1; bases outside the gene matches: 11. Looked up from germline, CDR1 is DFQATT and CDR2 is SNEGSKA (reference sequence). The CDR3 contains 16 residues. CDR3 DNA: TGCAGTGCTAGGGGGACAGCCACCAATAATAACTATGGCTACACCTTC. This sequence encodes CSARGTATNNNYGYTF.

This clonotype was counted between two and nine times. The chain has TRBV20-1 and TRBJ2-1; D is perhaps TRBD1 or TRBD2 (6 bases each). This CDR3 has 15 residues. Trimming shortened V by 1 base and J by 4 bases, and 14 bases separated the two germline ends. The V gene's germline CDR1 is DFQATT and CDR2 SNEGSKA (reference sequence). CDR3 DNA: TGCAGTGCTAGAGTTCGGAAAGGGGGGTACAATGAGCAGTTCTTC. Translation: CSARVRKGGYNEQFF.

Concerning this clonotype: The junction and the germline gene differ at one end; a read error may be behind it. J is TRBJ1-1 and V is TRBV25-1; D not certain. The CDR3 totals 14 residues. Germline CDR1 and CDR2: MGHDK and SYGVNS. In DNA, the CDR3 is TGTGCCGGCAGCCCGGATCCTCCCGACACTGAAGCTTTCTTT. Amino acids: CAGSPDPPDTEAFF.

Only a few counts were recorded for this clonotype. The CDR3 is CASSSPEQGALYNEQFF. DNA for the CDR3: TGTGCCAGCAGCTCCCCGGAACAGGGTGCCCTATACAATGAGCAGTTCTTC. The rearrangement links TRBV12-3 or TRBV12-4 to TRBJ2-1, with D tentatively TRBD1 (6 bases). V was cut by 6 bases and J by 4 bases, with 22 bases left in between. The CDR3 covers 17 residues.

V is TRBV3-1 and J is TRBJ1-1; a possible D gene is TRBD1 (6 bases). V lost 4 bases, J lost 6 bases, and 12 bases lay in between. Looked up from germline, CDR1 is LGHDT and CDR2 is YNNKEL (reference sequence). The CDR3 has 13 amino acids. The CDR3 region has the DNA TGTGCCAGCAGCCCTAGAGGGGGATCTGAAGCTTTCTTT. Its protein product is CASSPRGGSEAFF.

The rearrangement links TRBV20-1 to TRBJ1-2, with a weak D call TRBD1 (6 bases). Germline-derived CDR1 and CDR2 are DFQATT and SNEGSKA (reference sequence). CDR3 length: 12 residues. V lost 4 bases to trimming and J lost 1 base, with 7 bases between them. CDR3 region: CSATGDNYGYTF. In DNA form, the CDR3 reads TGCAGTGCTACAGGGGATAACTATGGCTACACCTTC.

This clonotype came up many times. The chain recombines TRBV4-3 with TRBJ1-2, with TRBD1 identical over 8 bases. J lost 8 bases, V lost 5 bases, and 7 bases had no gene match. This CDR3 contains 13 residues. Germline lookup yields CDR1 LGHNA and CDR2 YSLEER. The CDR3 sequence: CASSLTGERGYTF. Written as DNA, the CDR3 is TGCGCCAGCAGCTTGACAGGGGAAAGAGGCTACACCTTC.

This chain joins TRBV6-2 or TRBV6-3 and TRBJ2-5; TRBD2 agrees at 13 bases. Trimming removed 0 bases from V and 5 bases from J; junction bases left unmatched: 3. The CDR3 runs 16 residues. Germline CDR1 MNHEY, CDR2 SVGEGT. The CDR3 sequence: CASSYSGLAGQETQYF. In DNA, the CDR3 is TGTGCCAGCAGTTACTCGGGACTAGCGGGGCAGGAGACCCAGTACTTC.

The chain carries TRBV12-3 or TRBV12-4 and TRBJ1-6; D ambiguous. This CDR3 has 14 amino acids. Trimming shortened V by 5 bases and J by 10 bases, and 15 bases separated the two germline ends. CDR3 DNA: TGTGCCAGCAGTCAGGAACCGAGTTTCTCACCCCTCCACTTT. It codes for CASSQEPSFSPLHF.

The V gene is TRBV6-2 or TRBV6-3, the J gene TRBJ2-3; a possible D gene is TRBD2 (5 bases). The CDR3 length is 15 residues. CDR1 and CDR2 from the germline V gene are MNHEY and SVGEGT. Trimming took 6 bases from V and 6 from J, leaving 19 bases between them. CDR3 sequence reads: CASSTRTDVSDTQYF. CDR3 nucleotide sequence: TGTGCCAGCAGCACCAGGACTGACGTGAGTGATACGCAGTATTTT.

The gene calls are TRBV12-5 and TRBJ2-5; 9 nucleotides line up with TRBD2. Germline trimming cut 2 bases from V and 11 bases from J; bases unmatched to any gene: 12. The CDR3 loop spans 15 amino acids. CDR1 LGHNT and CDR2 FRNRAP come from the germline V gene. Written as DNA, the CDR3 is TGTGCTAGTGGTTTGCGGCTAGCGGGGAGCAATGAGCAGTACTTC. Its protein is CASGLRLAGSNEQYF.

This clonotype was seen only a few times. The gene calls are TRBV10-3 and TRBJ1-5; D gene uncertain. The V gene's germline CDR1 is ENHRY and CDR2 SYGVKD. V was clipped by 3 bases and J by 0 bases, with 3 bases between them. The CDR3 spans 13 residues. The CDR3, as DNA: TGTGCCATCAGTGACTATAGCAATCAGCCCCAGCATTTT. It translates to CAISDYSNQPQHF.

This clonotype appeared a few times. The J gene is TRBJ2-1, the V gene TRBV7-9, with D unclear. The germline V gene encodes CDR1 SEHNR and CDR2 FQNEAQ (reference sequence). Trimming removed 0 bases at V and 0 bases at J, with 6 bases between. There are 15 residues in the CDR3. CDR3 residues: CASSLAPLSYNEQFF. Here the CDR3 DNA reads TGTGCCAGCAGCTTAGCGCCCCTCTCCTACAATGAGCAGTTCTTC.

The V gene is TRBV5-6, the J gene TRBJ2-2; perhaps TRBD1 as D (5 bases). CDR1 SGHDT and CDR2 YYEEEE come from the germline V gene. This CDR3 contains 16 residues. Trimming pared 4 bases from V and 1 base from J, leaving 14 bases between. The CDR3 region is CASSPSGQRNTGELFF. CDR3 in DNA: TGTGCCAGCAGCCCCTCCGGACAAAGGAACACCGGGGAGCTGTTTTTT.

This clonotype was observed at least ten times. This sequence joins TRBV5-6 and TRBJ2-3, with D unresolved. The CDR3 is 13 residues long. The ends were cut back, 4 bases at V and 0 bases at J, with 6 bases in the middle. CDR1 SGHDT and CDR2 YYEEEE come from the germline V gene. The CDR3 region is CASSPYSTDTQYF. CDR3 bases: TGTGCCAGCAGCCCCTACAGCACAGATACGCAGTATTTT.

This clonotype appeared a few times. The rearrangement joins TRBV10-3 to TRBJ1-1, with 7 bases fitting TRBD1. Per germline, CDR1 ENHRY and CDR2 SYGVKD. This CDR3 is 15 amino acids long. The V and J ends lost 4 bases and 0 bases, in that order; junction bases with no gene match: 5. The DNA for the CDR3 is TGTGCCATCAGTGCCCAGGGGGGGCTGAACACTGAAGCTTTCTTT. Encoded protein: CAISAQGGLNTEAFF.

V gene TRBV7-9 combines with J gene TRBJ1-2; tentative D call: TRBD1 (6 bases). The V end was cut by 5 bases, the J end by 0 bases, with 13 bases between. The CDR3 length is 15 residues. The germline V gene has CDR1 SEHNR and CDR2 FQNEAQ (reference sequence). CDR3: CASSHGTRANYGYTF. CDR3 nucleotide sequence: TGTGCCAGCAGCCATGGGACACGAGCTAACTATGGCTACACCTTC.

This clonotype showed up many times. Here the CDR3 DNA reads TGTGCCAGCAGCAGGGACAGGGTCTACAATGAGCAGTTCTTC. It yields the protein CASSRDRVYNEQFF. The V and J genes are TRBV27 and TRBJ2-1; TRBD1 matches 9 bases. CDR1 and CDR2 (germline): MNHEY, SMNVEV (reference sequence). The V gene end was trimmed by 6 bases and the J gene end by 3 bases; junction bases not matched to a gene: 3. CDR3 length equals 14 residues.

This clonotype was observed a few times. The gene calls are TRBV7-2 and TRBJ2-3; possibly TRBD1 for D (6 bases). The CDR3 runs to 14 residues. Germline CDR1 reads SGHTA; CDR2 reads FQGNSA. The V and J ends lost 5 bases and 4 bases respectively, with 13 bases between them. CDR3: CASSRDQGSDTQYF. The CDR3 DNA is TGTGCCAGCAGCAGAGACCAGGGGTCAGATACGCAGTATTTT.

V and J are TRBV20-1 and TRBJ1-6; D not certain. The CDR3 has 15 residues. From germline, CDR1 is DFQATT and CDR2 SNEGSKA (reference sequence). The V gene lost 5 bases and the J gene lost 4 bases, with 15 bases spanning the gap. DNA of the CDR3: TGCAGTGCTGGGAGCCTGGACGGTTATAATTCACCCCTCCACTTT. As protein: CSAGSLDGYNSPLHF.